This entry is about one T cell receptor beta chain. The antigen is not known. The V segment lost 5 bases and the J segment 7 bases; nucleotides outside the gene matches: 13. CDR3 length: 16 residues. Germline CDR1 SGHTA, CDR2 FQGTGA. The data derive from a study of post-analysis software for immune sequencing data. Study in general: Clinical courses comprised relapsing-remitting, secondary progressive and progressive-relapsing multiple sclerosis. Notes on the study in general: Those samples that were prepared in the same batch co-clustered strongly by F measure. Controls had lower frequencies than patients of about 5 TRBV segments, which included TRBV5-6, TRBV5-1 and TRBV20-1.

Researchers reported that TCR beta cDNA libraries carried unique molecular identifiers. Each sample of roughly 0.95 to 10 million input T cells yielded about 500,000 cDNA molecules, so each molecule approximated one T cell. MiXCR was run by TCRdb on the PCR reads, yielding one entry per CDR3 protein. The table records about 820,000 distinct CDR3 sequences, 53% of them present only once. The V and J genes are TRBV7-3 and TRBJ2-3, with 9 bases matching TRBD2. Sample: blood. This TCR was recovered from a girl aged 5-17 years with multiple sclerosis. CDR3 nucleotide sequence: TGTGCCAGCAGCCCGCCGGTGGTTGGGACTAGCAATACGCAGTATTTT. This sequence encodes CASSPPVVGTSNTQYF.